This T cell receptor (beta chain) was sequenced during a study of read filtering for tumor transcriptome and immune sequencing. About the study: The cohort had about 16 men and 14 to 15 women aged roughly 40 to 90, mean roughly 66 years. Revised staging placed eight or nine patients in R-ISS I, over 15 in II, about 7 in III. General study points: RNA-seq captured clonotypes less deeply and reliably than IR-seq. This fraction held mixed bone marrow immune cells after CD138-negative sorting.

There are 13 residues in the CDR3. V lost 7 bases, J lost 9 bases, and 8 bases stayed unmatched. The V gene's germline CDR1 is SQVTM and CDR2 ANQGSEA. The library was built from 400 ng RNA with molecular barcoded adaptors for alpha/delta and beta/gamma chains. TCRdb redid the calling of the reads with MiXCR, one entry per CDR3 protein. The sample carries around 130,000 distinct CDR3 sequences, roughly 13% recorded once. This clonotype occurred many times. Antigen: not known. The chain employs TRBV29-1 and TRBJ2-4, with 11 bases lining up with TRBD2. The sample taken for sequencing was a population of CD138-negative cells sorted from bone marrow. This receptor was obtained from a donor aged 40 or over with multiple myeloma. CDR3 loop: CSALTSGTGIQYF. For the CDR3, the DNA is TGCAGCGCATTGACTAGCGGGACCGGCATTCAGTACTTC.